This section outlines one T cell receptor beta chain sequence together with its context. Assay used: immunoSEQ multiplex PCR; TCRdb lists only in-frame clones, some missing. The profile shows around 60,000 clones, over 75% of them singletons. This entry is derived from a study of OX40 agonist ivuxolimab in advanced cancers. This CDR3 has 16 residues. CDR1 SGHAT and CDR2 FQDESV come from the germline V gene (reference sequence). V was pared by 3 bases and J by 4 bases, with 11 bases of the junction left unmatched. The chain uses TRBV11-1 and TRBJ2-5; 7 positions match TRBD1. The sample consisted of CD4+ or CD8+ T cells sorted from blood, taken in a trial of the OX40 agonist ivuxolimab. The source of this sequence is an adult with an advanced solid tumor such as melanoma, head and neck, liver or kidney cancer. The CDR3 nucleotides read TGTGCCAGCAGCTTGGGGCCGGGACAGATGGCAGAGACCCAGTACTTC. Its protein product is CASSLGPGQMAETQYF. Full variable domain (missing parts from reference TRBV11-1 and TRBJ2-5): EAEVAQSPRYKITEKSQAVAFWCDPISGHATLYWYRQILGQGPELLVQFQDESVVDDSQLPKDRFSAERLKGVDSTLKIQPAELGDSAMYLCASSLGPGQMAETQYFGPGTRLLVL.